These 25 T cell receptor beta chains were sequenced from one sample in a study of blood T cell repertoires in COVID-19. The repertoire was sequenced with immunoSEQ multiplex PCR; TCRdb's copy has only in-frame clones and lacks some. The sample holds fewer than 150,000 clones, around 87% seen once. Sequencing was performed on peripheral blood. These receptors were taken from a woman in her sixties or seventies with acute or convalescent COVID-19.

J is TRBJ2-3 and V is TRBV2; possible D gene TRBD2, 5 bases. The CDR3 length is 13 residues. Trimming cost V 6 bases and J 4 bases, with 11 bases left between them. The germline V gene encodes CDR1 SNHLY and CDR2 FYNNEI. CDR3 DNA: TGTGCCAGCAGGGGAGACCGGCCAGATACGCAGTATTTT. Translated: CASRGDRPDTQYF.

This clone was detected once. The chain carries TRBV6-1 and TRBJ2-1; 7 bases are shared with TRBD2. The V and J ends lost 2 bases and 2 bases, in that order; junction bases with no gene match: 6. The germline V gene encodes CDR1 MNHNS and CDR2 SASEGT. This CDR3 comprises 16 residues. CDR3 nucleotides: TGTGCCAGCAGTGAATCGATACTAGCGACCTACAATGAGCAGTTCTTC. It translates to CASSESILATYNEQFF.

The chain has TRBV21-1 and TRBJ1-2. TRBV21-1 is designated a pseudogene. CDR3 size: 19 residues. CDR3 nucleotide sequence: TGTGCCAGCAGCAAAGCGAGGACCCCCGGGGAGGGCCTAGGTTATGGCTACACCTTC. Residues: CASSKARTPGEGLGYGYTF.

The chain uses TRBV6-6 and TRBJ1-5; D is ambiguous. The CDR3 is 15 residues long. With 2 bases removed from V and 3 bases from J, the gap between germline ends came to 11 bases. Germline V gene data show CDR1 as MNHNY and CDR2 as SVGAGI (reference sequence). CDR3 amino acids: CASSYHKTPNQPQHF. The CDR3 coding sequence is TGTGCCAGCAGTTACCATAAGACACCCAATCAGCCCCAGCATTTT.

This clone appeared a single time. This chain links TRBV9 with TRBJ1-2; 7 bases match TRBD1. This CDR3 has 15 amino acids. Germline lookup yields CDR1 SGDLS and CDR2 YYNGEE. J lost 7 bases, V lost 2 bases, and 11 bases had no gene match. Here the CDR3 reads CASSVESTGPGGYTF. Here the CDR3 DNA reads TGTGCCAGCAGCGTGGAATCGACAGGGCCTGGTGGCTACACCTTC. Full variable domain (missing parts from reference TRBV9 and TRBJ1-2): DSGVTQTPKHLITATGQRVTLRCSPRSGDLSVYWYQQSLDQGLQFLIQYYNGEERAKGNILERFSAQQFPDLHSELNLSSLELGDSALYFCASSVESTGPGGYTFGSGTRLTVV.

This sequence joins TRBV4-1 and TRBJ1-2; no clear D. From germline, CDR1 is MGHRA and CDR2 YSYEKL. The germline V and J ends were trimmed by 4 bases and 1 base, with 13 bases remaining between them. The CDR3 sequence is 15 residues long. The CDR3 bases are TGCGCCAGCAGCCCTTTCCATTACGGTAACTATGGCTACACCTTC. Residues: CASSPFHYGNYGYTF.

This chain uses TRBV13 with TRBJ2-5, with a tentative D call TRBD1 (5 bases). The CDR3 covers 16 residues. CDR1 is PRHDT and CDR2 is FYEKMQ in the germline V gene (reference sequence). With 5 bases removed from V and 2 bases from J, the gap between germline ends came to 18 bases. In nucleotides, the CDR3 is TGTGCCAGCAGCCTCAAGGGGCGGTCGCGGCAAGAGACCCAGTACTTC. The encoded protein is CASSLKGRSRQETQYF.

The gene calls are TRBV3-1 (or the pseudogene TRBV3-2) and TRBJ1-1; maybe TRBD1 (5 bases). CDR3 size: 14 residues. Trimming took 5 bases from V and 8 from J, leaving 18 bases between them. Germline-derived CDR1 and CDR2 are LGHDT and YNNKEL (reference sequence). The chain's CDR3 is CASSKTAGVGEAFF. The CDR3 bases are TGTGCCAGCAGCAAGACCGCGGGGGTCGGGGAAGCTTTCTTT.

This clone was seen once. This chain connects TRBV9 to TRBJ1-1; possible D gene TRBD1, 6 bases. Germline loops: CDR1 SGDLS, CDR2 YYNGEE. Trimming pared 3 bases from V and 3 bases from J, leaving 9 bases between. The CDR3 runs 13 residues. DNA for the CDR3: TGTGCCAGCAGCGAGGACAGCTACACTGAAGCTTTCTTT. Encoded protein: CASSEDSYTEAFF.

The V and J genes are TRBV18 and TRBJ1-2, with TRBD1 matching 10 bases. The germline V gene encodes CDR1 KGHSH and CDR2 LQKENI. After removal of 2 bases from V and 0 bases from J, the junction contained 3 bases not matched to a gene. This CDR3 is built from 16 residues. The CDR3 sequence: CASSPGTGATNYGYTF. DNA for the CDR3: TGTGCCAGCTCACCAGGGACAGGGGCGACTAACTATGGCTACACCTTC.

This chain uses TRBV5-1 with TRBJ1-1; no firm D call. Trimming left V 4 bases short and J 3 bases short, with 19 bases between. The CDR3 totals 16 residues. Germline CDR1 and CDR2: SGHRS and YFSETQ. This CDR3 reads CASSRLRLGRDTEAFF. The CDR3 DNA follows: TGCGCCAGCAGCCGGTTGAGGTTAGGGAGAGACACTGAAGCTTTCTTT.

This clone appeared once. The J gene is TRBJ1-1, the V gene TRBV19; 7 bases are shared with TRBD1. The CDR3 is 13 amino acids. From germline, CDR1 is LNHDA and CDR2 SQIVND (reference sequence). V trimming: 5 bases; J trimming: 4 bases; junction bases outside the gene matches: 4. The CDR3 here is CASSAGTATEAFF. The DNA for the CDR3 is TGTGCCAGTAGTGCAGGGACAGCCACTGAAGCTTTCTTT.

V gene TRBV7-2 combines with J gene TRBJ2-1, with a weak D call TRBD2 (5 bases). Trimming removed 3 bases at V and 9 bases at J, with 21 bases between. The CDR3 loop spans 16 amino acids. The germline V gene encodes CDR1 SGHTA and CDR2 FQGNSA. CDR3 residues: CASSLGERGLGSEQFF. In DNA form, the CDR3 reads TGTGCCAGCAGCTTGGGCGAAAGAGGACTGGGGAGTGAGCAGTTCTTC.

The chain joins TRBV19 to TRBJ1-2, with D unresolved. V lost 5 bases and J lost 1, with 14 bases in between. Per the germline V gene, CDR1 is LNHDA and CDR2 is SQIVND (reference sequence). This CDR3 is built from 15 residues. This CDR3 reads CASSAPAVFNYGYTF. Here the CDR3 DNA reads TGTGCCAGTAGTGCCCCTGCAGTGTTTAACTATGGCTACACCTTC.

The chain combines TRBV7-6 with TRBJ1-3; D call uncertain. Germline CDR1 reads SGHVS; CDR2 reads FNYEAQ. V dropped 0 bases and J dropped 4 bases, with 13 bases sitting between them. CDR3 length equals 16 residues. Here the CDR3 reads CASSLAVRGSGNTIYF. In DNA form, the CDR3 reads TGTGCCAGCAGCTTAGCTGTGCGGGGTAGCGGAAACACCATATATTTT.

This chain uses TRBV11-3 with TRBJ2-5; D call uncertain. Germline CDR1 reads SGHNT; CDR2 reads YENEEA. V dropped 0 bases and J dropped 2 bases, with 4 bases sitting between them. The CDR3 consists of 13 residues. CDR3: CASSLDQQETQYF. The CDR3, as DNA: TGTGCCAGCAGCTTAGATCAACAAGAGACCCAGTACTTC. Variable domain in full (rest from reference TRBV11-3 and TRBJ2-5): EAGVVQSPRYKIIEKKQPVAFWCNPISGHNTLYWYLQNLGQGPELLIRYENEEAVDDSQLPKDRFSAERLKGVDSTLKIQPAELGDSAVYLCASSLDQQETQYFGPGTRLLVL.

The V call is TRBV4-2, the J call TRBJ2-1; 7 bases are a match to TRBD2. Germline V gives CDR1 LGHNA, CDR2 YNFKEQ. V dropped 2 bases and J dropped 5; count of bases not matched to a gene: 9. This CDR3 has 16 residues. CDR3 protein: CASSQLAGLRDNEQFF. DNA of the CDR3: TGTGCCAGCAGCCAATTAGCGGGCTTAAGGGACAATGAGCAGTTCTTC.

V gene TRBV5-5 combines with J gene TRBJ1-1, with a weak D call TRBD1 (6 bases). The CDR3 runs 16 residues. Germline CDR1 reads SGHKS; CDR2 reads YYEKEE (reference sequence). The V and J ends lost 1 base and 1 base respectively, with 14 bases between them. The CDR3 here is CASSLSQGQGNTEAFF. In nucleotides, the CDR3 is TGTGCCAGCAGCTTGTCTCAGGGGCAGGGGAACACTGAAGCTTTCTTT.

The chain joins TRBV6-2 or TRBV6-3 to TRBJ2-7, with 8 bases fitting TRBD1. CDR1 and CDR2 from the germline V gene are MNHEY and SVGEGT. This CDR3 comprises 15 residues. The junction had 13 bases not matched to a gene; V was cut back by 6 bases and J by 6 bases. In DNA, the CDR3 is TGTGCCAGCAGCCAGCTGAGGACAGGGCTGTCCGAGCAGTACGTC. Protein: CASSQLRTGLSEQYV.

This chain links TRBV1 with TRBJ1-1; the listed D gene, TRBD1, was not tested against the DNA. TRBV1 is a pseudogene. The CDR3 covers 15 residues. The CDR3 loop is CTSRRLRTIFVEAFF. The CDR3 nucleotides are TGCACCAGCAGAAGGTTAAGGACAATCTTTGTTGAAGCTTTCTTT.

The rearrangement uses TRBV10-2 and TRBJ2-5, with 13 bases that match TRBD2. The V gene's germline CDR1 is WSHSY and CDR2 SAAADI. Trimming at V came to 10 bases and at J to 3 bases, leaving 14 bases not matched to a gene. The CDR3 is made up of 17 amino acids. CDR3 sequence: CATLNPLAGGPEETQYF. The CDR3 bases are TGCGCCACCCTTAACCCACTAGCGGGAGGGCCAGAAGAGACCCAGTACTTC.

In this sample, this clone turned up once. Within the sample, other DNA sequences also encode this same CDR3. The V call is TRBV19, the J call TRBJ1-1; D is uncertain. V was pared by 8 bases and J by 5 bases, with 18 bases between. The CDR3 covers 14 residues. Germline values: CDR1 LNHDA, CDR2 SQIVND (reference sequence). The chain's CDR3 is CASSPLRETTEAFF. In nucleotides, the CDR3 is TGTGCCAGTTCCCCCCTCCGGGAGACAACTGAAGCTTTCTTT.

V is TRBV25-1 and J is TRBJ1-2; 10 bases match TRBD1. This CDR3 contains 14 residues. Germline V lookup: CDR1 MGHDK, CDR2 SYGVNS. V shed 6 bases, J shed 1 base, and the junction held 2 bases outside the gene matches. CDR3 residues: CASRGTGVNYGYTF. DNA of the CDR3: TGTGCCAGCAGAGGGACAGGGGTTAACTATGGCTACACCTTC.

CDR3 bases: TGTGCCAGCAGCACCGCCGGGACAGGGGGCTTCGACACTGAAGCTTTCTTT. Translation: CASSTAGTGGFDTEAFF. The chain carries TRBV5-4 and TRBJ1-1, with 12 nucleotides matching TRBD1. The CDR3 is 17 residues long. Germline assignment: CDR1 SGHNT and CDR2 YYREEE (reference sequence). The J segment lost 3 bases and the V segment lost 4 bases, leaving 10 bases of the junction unmatched.

The chain employs TRBV10-3 and TRBJ2-7; 10 bases are a match to TRBD2. CDR1 and CDR2 (germline): ENHRY, SYGVKD. The CDR3 runs to 17 residues. Trimming removed 5 bases from V and 3 bases from J; junction bases left unmatched: 13. CDR3 in amino acids: CAISRTGIAGGLYEQYV. CDR3 nucleotides: TGTGCCATCAGTCGGACGGGGATAGCGGGAGGCCTCTACGAGCAGTACGTC.